This TCR beta chain stems from a study of T cells in Graves' hyperthyroidism and ophthalmopathy. General study findings and limits: Blood samples included most of the expanded thyroid clonotypes exceeding 0.001. For ophthalmopathy, model prediction preceded onset by a median roughly 6.2 months. In the analysis, a 13 V-J model separated ophthalmopathy from stable hyperthyroidism.

This clonotype was seen at least ten times. The antigen is undetermined. V was clipped by 7 bases and J by 7 bases; unmatched bases: 7. CDR1 and CDR2 from the germline V gene are SNHLY and FYNNEI. The CDR3 has 13 residues. The source material, RNA transcripts, was used to amplify TCR beta CDR3 regions. Researchers ran a first-round RT-PCR on the TCR CDR3 using the HTBI primer set. TCRdb re-derived calls from the multiplex PCR reads in MiXCR, one entry per CDR3 protein. The data show hundreds of thousands of distinct CDR3 sequences, about 45% seen once. Uncontrolled infection, other autoimmune disease, pregnancy or lactation led to exclusion.

This sequence originates from an adult man with Graves' disease, either hyperthyroidism or ophthalmopathy (not recorded which). Source material: peripheral blood or thyroid tissue (not recorded which). The chain has TRBV2 and TRBJ1-2; 9 bases match TRBD1. CDR3 loop: CASKPQGAGGYTF. CDR3 nucleotide sequence: TGTGCCAGCAAACCACAGGGGGCGGGTGGCTACACCTTC.